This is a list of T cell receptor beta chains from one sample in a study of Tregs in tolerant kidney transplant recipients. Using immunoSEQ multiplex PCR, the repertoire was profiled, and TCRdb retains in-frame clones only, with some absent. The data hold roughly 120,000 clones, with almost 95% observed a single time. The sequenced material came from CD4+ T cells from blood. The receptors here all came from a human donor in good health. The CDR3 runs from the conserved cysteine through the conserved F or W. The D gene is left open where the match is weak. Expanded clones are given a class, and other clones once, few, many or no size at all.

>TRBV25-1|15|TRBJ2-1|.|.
CASSRQAHTYNEQFF
TGTGCCAGCAGTCGACAAGCCCACACCTACAATGAGCAGTTCTTC
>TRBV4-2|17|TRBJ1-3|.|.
CASSQSPGSTGVNTIYF
TGTGCCAGCAGCCAATCCCCTGGCAGCACGGGAGTAAACACCATATATTTT
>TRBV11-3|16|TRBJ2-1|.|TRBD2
CASSLESAGGKNEQFF
TGTGCCAGCAGCTTAGAATCTGCGGGAGGTAAAAATGAGCAGTTCTTC
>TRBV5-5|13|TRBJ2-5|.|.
CASSLAGGETQYF
TGTGCCAGCAGCTTGGCGGGTGGGGAGACCCAGTACTTC
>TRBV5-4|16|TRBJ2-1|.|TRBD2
CASSPGGAGGFNEQFF
TGTGCCAGCAGCCCTGGGGGCGCGGGGGGGTTCAATGAGCAGTTCTTC
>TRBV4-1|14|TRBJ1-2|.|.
CASSQEVGDYGYTF
TGCGCCAGCAGCCAAGAAGTGGGGGACTATGGCTACACCTTC
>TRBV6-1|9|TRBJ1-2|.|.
CATVNGYTF
TGTGCCACCGTCAATGGCTACACCTTC
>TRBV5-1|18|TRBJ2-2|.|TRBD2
CASSLRLAGGSGTGELFF
TGCGCCAGCAGCCTCCGACTAGCGGGAGGGTCGGGGACCGGGGAGCTGTTTTTT
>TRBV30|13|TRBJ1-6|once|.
CAWSQSLNSPLHF
TGTGCCTGGAGCCAATCCCTGAATTCACCCCTCCACTTT
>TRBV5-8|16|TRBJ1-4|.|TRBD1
CASSGAGRGQDEKLFF
TGTGCCAGCAGCGGGGCTGGCAGGGGGCAGGATGAAAAACTGTTTTTT
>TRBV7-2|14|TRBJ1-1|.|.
CASIRGGVSTEAFF
TGTGCCAGCATCCGCGGGGGCGTAAGCACTGAAGCTTTCTTT
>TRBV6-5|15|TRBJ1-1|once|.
CASSPAWGRNTEAFF
TGTGCCAGCAGTCCGGCGTGGGGTAGGAACACTGAAGCTTTCTTT
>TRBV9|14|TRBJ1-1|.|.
CASSVRGANTEAFF
TGTGCCAGCAGCGTCAGGGGCGCGAACACTGAAGCTTTCTTT
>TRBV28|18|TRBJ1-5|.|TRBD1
CASRLGTGGGGNRQPQHF
TGTGCCAGCAGACTGGGGACAGGGGGAGGCGGGAACCGTCAGCCCCAGCATTTT
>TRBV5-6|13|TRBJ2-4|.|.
CASSLPAKNIQYF
TGTGCCAGCAGCTTGCCAGCCAAAAACATTCAGTACTTC
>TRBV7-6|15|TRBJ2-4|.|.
CASSQPMVAKNIQYF
TGTGCCAGCAGCCAGCCAATGGTAGCCAAAAACATTCAGTACTTC
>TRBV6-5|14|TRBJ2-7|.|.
CASSRTATSYEQYF
TGTGCCAGCAGCCGGACCGCAACCTCCTACGAGCAGTACTTC
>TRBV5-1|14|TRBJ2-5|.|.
CASALTGGEETQYF
TGCGCCAGCGCCCTTACAGGAGGAGAGGAGACCCAGTACTTC
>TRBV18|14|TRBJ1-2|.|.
CASSALERGYGYTF
TGTGCCAGCTCCGCGTTGGAGCGGGGCTATGGCTACACCTTC
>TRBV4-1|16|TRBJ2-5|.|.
CASSQGSGPYQETQYF
TGCGCCAGCAGCCAAGGAAGCGGACCGTACCAAGAGACCCAGTACTTC
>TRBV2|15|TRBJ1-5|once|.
CASTQEGGRDQPQHF
TGTGCCAGCACCCAGGAAGGGGGACGGGATCAGCCCCAGCATTTT
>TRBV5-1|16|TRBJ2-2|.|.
CASSLGSSANTGELFF
TGCGCCAGCAGCTTGGGAAGCTCTGCGAACACCGGGGAGCTGTTTTTT
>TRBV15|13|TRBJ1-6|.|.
CATSRGEHSPLHF
TGTGCCACCAGCCGAGGGGAACATTCACCCCTCCACTTT
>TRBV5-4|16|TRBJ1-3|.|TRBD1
CASSGRGQISGNTIYF
TGTGCCAGCAGCGGTCGGGGACAGATCTCTGGAAACACCATATATTTT
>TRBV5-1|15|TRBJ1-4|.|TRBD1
CASSTRDSGNEKLFF
TGCGCCAGCAGTACCAGGGACAGCGGTAATGAAAAACTGTTTTTT
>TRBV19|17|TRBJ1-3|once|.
CASNRPGSADSGNTIYF
TGTGCCAGTAATCGACCGGGGTCAGCGGATTCGGGAAACACCATATATTTT
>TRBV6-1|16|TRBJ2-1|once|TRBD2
CASSAGLAGGQSEQFF
TGTGCCAGCAGTGCCGGACTAGCGGGGGGGCAGAGTGAGCAGTTCTTC
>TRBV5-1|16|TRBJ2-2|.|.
CASSLDVLGNTGELFF
TGCGCCAGCAGCTTGGACGTCTTGGGGAACACCGGGGAGCTGTTTTTT
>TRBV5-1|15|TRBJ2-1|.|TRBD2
CASSRGGALYNEQFF
TGCGCCAGCAGTCGCGGGGGGGCCCTATACAATGAGCAGTTCTTC
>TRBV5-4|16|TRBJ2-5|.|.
CASSPQGARGIGTQYF
TGTGCCAGCAGCCCACAGGGTGCCCGTGGGATAGGGACCCAGTACTTC
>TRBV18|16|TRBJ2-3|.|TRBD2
CASSPWTSGRGNTQYF
TGTGCCAGCTCACCGTGGACTAGCGGGAGAGGAAATACGCAGTATTTT
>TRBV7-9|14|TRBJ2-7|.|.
CASSLDRRPYEQYF
TGTGCCAGCAGCTTAGATAGGAGGCCCTACGAGCAGTACTTC
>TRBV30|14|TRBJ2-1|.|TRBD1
CAWTPDRENNEQFF
TGTGCCTGGACTCCCGACAGGGAAAACAATGAGCAGTTCTTC
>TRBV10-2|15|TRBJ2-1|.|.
CASREILGSYNEQFF
TGCGCCAGCAGGGAAATACTAGGGTCCTACAATGAGCAGTTCTTC
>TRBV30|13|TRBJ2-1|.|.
CAWNRANPGEQFF
TGTGCCTGGAACAGGGCGAACCCTGGGGAGCAGTTCTTC
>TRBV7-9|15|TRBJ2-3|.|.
CASSLEGGRTDTQYF
TGTGCCAGCAGCTTAGAGGGGGGCCGCACAGATACGCAGTATTTT
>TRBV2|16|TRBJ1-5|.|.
CASSDRGRGNNQPQHF
TGTGCCAGCAGTGATCGAGGTAGGGGCAACAATCAGCCCCAGCATTTT
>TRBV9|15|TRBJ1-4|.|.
CASSETVDFMGKLFF
TGTGCCAGCAGCGAGACGGTCGACTTCATGGGAAAACTGTTTTTT
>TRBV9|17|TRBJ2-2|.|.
CASSTLANRANTGELFF
TGTGCCAGCAGCACCCTAGCAAATAGAGCGAACACCGGGGAGCTGTTTTTT
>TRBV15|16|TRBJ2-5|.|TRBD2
CATSRATGGPLETQYF
TGTGCCACCAGCAGAGCCACGGGGGGGCCGTTAGAGACCCAGTACTTC
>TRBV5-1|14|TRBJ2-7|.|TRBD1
CASSLAQGAGEQYF
TGCGCCAGCAGCTTGGCCCAGGGGGCCGGCGAGCAGTACTTC
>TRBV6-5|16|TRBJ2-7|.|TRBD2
CASSSTSGTSSYEQYF
TGTGCCAGCAGTTCAACGAGCGGGACTAGCTCCTACGAGCAGTACTTC
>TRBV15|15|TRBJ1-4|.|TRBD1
CATSRGGQGGEKLFF
TGTGCCACCAGCAGAGGGGGACAGGGAGGCGAAAAACTGTTTTTT
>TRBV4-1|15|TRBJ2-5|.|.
CASSQGGDSQETQYF
TGCGCCAGCAGCCAAGGGGGGGACAGCCAAGAGACCCAGTACTTC
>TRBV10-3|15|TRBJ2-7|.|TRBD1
CAISETGTATYEQYF
TGTGCCATCAGTGAGACTGGGACAGCAACCTACGAGCAGTACTTC
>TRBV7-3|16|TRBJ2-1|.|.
CASSLNSLGQGSEQFF
TGTGCCAGCAGCTTAAATTCTCTGGGGCAGGGGAGTGAGCAGTTCTTC
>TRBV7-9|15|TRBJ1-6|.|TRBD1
CATSRGTEYNSPLHF
TGTGCCACCAGCAGGGGGACCGAGTATAATTCACCCCTCCACTTT
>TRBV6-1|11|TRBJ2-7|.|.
CASSPAGEQYF
TGTGCCAGCAGTCCCGCGGGGGAGCAGTACTTC
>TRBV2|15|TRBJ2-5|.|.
CASSTIGRSRETQYF
TGTGCCAGCAGTACAATCGGACGGTCCCGAGAGACCCAGTACTTC
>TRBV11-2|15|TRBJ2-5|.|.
CASSYGTIRRETQYF
TGTGCCAGCAGCTACGGGACCATCCGGAGGGAGACCCAGTACTTC
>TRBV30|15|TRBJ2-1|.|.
CAWRTKGTGYNEQFF
TGTGCCTGGAGAACGAAGGGAACTGGGTACAATGAGCAGTTCTTC
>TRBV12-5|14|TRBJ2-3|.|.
CASGFMGSTDTQYF
TGTGCTAGTGGTTTTATGGGGAGCACAGATACGCAGTATTTT
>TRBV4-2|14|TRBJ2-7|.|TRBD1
CASSRDREKYEQYF
TGTGCCAGCAGCCGGGACAGGGAGAAATACGAGCAGTACTTC
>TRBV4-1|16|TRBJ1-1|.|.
CASSPQWGELNTEAFF
TGCGCCAGCAGCCCTCAATGGGGGGAGTTGAACACTGAAGCTTTCTTT
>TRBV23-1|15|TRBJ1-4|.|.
CASSFTKATNEKLFF
TGCGCCAGCAGTTTCACCAAGGCAACTAATGAAAAACTGTTTTTT
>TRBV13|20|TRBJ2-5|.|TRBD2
CASSPSGLRGLADTQETQYF
TGTGCCAGCAGTCCTTCAGGGCTCCGGGGACTAGCGGATACCCAAGAGACCCAGTACTTC
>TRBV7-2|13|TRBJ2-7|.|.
CASSPFGGYEQYF
TGTGCCAGCAGCCCGTTCGGAGGGTACGAGCAGTACTTC
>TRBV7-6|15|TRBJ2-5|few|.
CASSLVYRMEETQYF
TGTGCCAGCAGCTTAGTATACAGAATGGAAGAGACCCAGTACTTC